Sequencing of this T cell receptor beta chain was carried out in a study of T cells expressing NK-cell markers (dated by TCRdb to about 2020). Concerning the study at large: Seven to nine donors provided sorted CD3+CD56+NKG2C+, CD3+CD56+NKG2C- and CD3+CD56-NKG2C+ T-cell subsets, whose TCR beta-chain repertoires were profiled. The eight sequenced donors were randomly selected healthy volunteers, three men and five women. Sequencing of the libraries produced 2 x 150 bp reads on Illumina HiSeq 2000/2500, MiSeq or NextSeq. Among the eight sequenced donors, seven were HCMV-seropositive and one was HCMV-seronegative.

HCMV serostatus was determined by detecting HCMV-specific IgG in serum with a commercial ELISA kit. Ficoll density gradient centrifugation was used to isolate peripheral blood mononuclear cells from blood. About this clonotype: Its target antigen remains unknown.

The sequencer was an Illumina HiSeq 2000. TCR beta cDNA libraries were made by 5'RACE template switching that added a universal primer site and unique molecular identifiers. cDNA synthesis was primed from the TCR beta constant segment, followed by two successive PCR amplification steps. The published analysis was carried out like this. Reads were demultiplexed and grouped by UMI with MIGEC, and clonotypes were assembled and quantified with MiTCR. To remove erroneous sequences, TCR cDNA sequences were retained only when supported by two or more reads. The tcR package was used for downstream repertoire analysis, with clonotypes matched between fractions based on CDR3 nucleotide sequence plus V segment. VDJmatch was used to annotate antigen specificity against VDJdb, with one amino acid substitution in CDR3 allowed. TCRdb reprocessed the reads; each CDR3 protein sequence makes one entry, and DNA is unavailable. The authors' filters were not applied to this entry. The data table for this sample lists 500,000 or so distinct CDR3 sequences. Jointly, the top ten make up approximately 3.6% of the sample.

The germline V gene (reference sequence) yields GTSNPN for CDR1 and SVGIG for CDR2. Its CDR3 holds 15 amino acids, cysteine through phenylalanine. No DNA appears here. Overall study results and their limits: In roughly six donors, the dominant CD3+CD56+NKG2C+ clonotypes ranked among the top 10 CD8+ clonotypes, making up 1.0-7.0% of CD8+ T cells. Whether the expanded NKG2C-expressing T cell clones were specific for HCMV antigens remained unclear. Those dominant clonotypes were again the most abundant among CD3+CD56-NKG2C+ cells in a few donors, at about 28.3-60.1%.

The sequence was obtained from a man between 18 and 29 years old in good health. Donor details come from another sample of the same person, matched by shared clones. Here the chain combines TRBV30 and TRBJ2-7; lacking DNA, the TRBD2 call made by TCRdb goes unchecked. The sample taken for sequencing was blood T cells: a sorted CD56 or NKG2C T cell subset, CD4+ or CD8+ T cells, or bulk PBMC T cells (not recorded which). The CDR3 region: CAWSVGPGSSYEQYF.